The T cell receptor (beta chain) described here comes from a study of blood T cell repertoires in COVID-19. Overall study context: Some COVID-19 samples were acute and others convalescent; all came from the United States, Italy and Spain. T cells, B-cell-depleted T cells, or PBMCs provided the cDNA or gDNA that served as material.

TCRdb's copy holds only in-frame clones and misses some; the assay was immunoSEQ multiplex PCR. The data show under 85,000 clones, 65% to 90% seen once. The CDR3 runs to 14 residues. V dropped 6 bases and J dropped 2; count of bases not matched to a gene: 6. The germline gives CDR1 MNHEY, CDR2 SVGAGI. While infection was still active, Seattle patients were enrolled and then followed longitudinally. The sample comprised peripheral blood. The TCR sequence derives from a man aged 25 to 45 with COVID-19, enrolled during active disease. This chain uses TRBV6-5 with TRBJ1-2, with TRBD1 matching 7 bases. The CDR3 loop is CASSYRGRNYGYTF. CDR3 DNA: TGTGCCAGCAGCTACAGGGGTCGAAACTATGGCTACACCTTC.